Sequencing of this T cell receptor (beta chain) was carried out in a study of blood T cell repertoires in COVID-19 (dated by TCRdb to about 2020). Background on the whole study: The collaborator samples originated in the United States, Italy and Spain and spanned the acute and convalescent phases of COVID-19. The prospective study material was composed of cDNA or gDNA derived from T cells, B-cell-depleted T cells, or PBMCs. The dataset comprised deeply sampled blood TCRbeta repertoires from subjects exposed to, actively infected with, or recovered from COVID-19. The repertoires were released in a freely available public database meant as a resource for research on the immune response to SARS-CoV-2. Samples came from the ongoing ImmuneRACE study (first 160 participants) plus 1,254 subjects from 6 global collaborators. Nearly every sample came with metadata listing a de-identified subject ID, COVID-19 status, age in years and sex. Where available, HLA class I and class II types were obtained from metadata supplied by the sample provider rather than from assay-based typing.

Remarks on this clone: This clone's antigen is unknown. Per-base qualities were not stored, and no clone one base away is much larger.

Whole blood was collected in K2EDTA tubes by collaborating institutions according to the institutions' own protocols. For TCRbeta analysis, collaborators shipped samples in one of three forms: frozen whole blood, isolated PBMCs, or DNA extracted from either of those sample types. Results and caveats for the whole study, not just this receptor: The amount of clinical and demographic metadata varied by source and participant and was provided uncurated.

The immunoSEQ Assay, a bias-controlled multiplex PCR, was used to amplify TCRbeta CDR3 regions from genomic DNA. In the authors' own workflow: The number of nucleated cells in each sample was estimated from the amplification of reference gene primers within the assay. Sequence reads were collapsed and filtered to measure the absolute abundance of every unique TCRbeta CDR3 rearrangement. For each sample, productive Simpson clonality was calculated as the square root of Simpson's diversity index over productive rearrangements. This immuneACCESS table, as held by TCRdb, lists in-frame sequences with V and J called but not all clones. Of the missing ones, under half trace to an unresolved V gene in checked studies; the others have no known cause. That table furnishes V, J and clone size, whereas the DNA furnished D and trimming. The sample table records approximately 28,000 clones; approximately 87% of these occur just once. Clones ranked in the top ten supply roughly 6% of the sample.

This TCR derives from a human donor in a cohort sampled during active COVID-19. Sequences were obtained from peripheral blood.

The bases are TGTGCCAGCAGCGTATCGGGGGAGGACACTGAAGCTTTCTTT. Translated, this gives CASSVSGEDTEAFF. The rearrangement joined TRBV9 to TRBJ1-1; TRBD1 is a weak D gene call, 5 bases matching. V lost 1 base and J lost 3 bases; the stretch between them is 10 bases long. CDR1 and CDR2, looked up from the germline V gene, are SGDLS and YYNGEE. From the cysteine through the phenylalanine, the CDR3 covers 14 amino acids. Here the CDR3 DNA is all that survives: 42 bases in frame from base 1.